The subject of this entry is one T cell receptor (beta chain). This table comes from immunoSEQ multiplex PCR, and its TCRdb copy is limited to in-frame clones, with some not included. The data show under 400,000 clones, with 87% seen just once and around 1.9% held by the top ten. The data belong to a study of blood T cell repertoires in COVID-19. Across the study: COVID-19 samples collected from the United States, Italy and Spain covered acute and convalescent phases. T cells, B-cell-depleted T cells, or PBMCs supplied cDNA or gDNA.

V shed 5 bases and J shed 6 bases, with 13 bases lying between them. In germline, CDR1 is SEHNR, CDR2 FQNEAQ (reference sequence). This CDR3 has 14 residues. The clonotype comes from a man aged 35-49 years in a cohort exposed to, infected with or recovered from COVID-19 (not recorded which). Sequenced material: PBMCs or T cells enriched from blood (not recorded which). The V call is TRBV7-9, the J call TRBJ2-2; possible D gene TRBD1, 6 bases. The chain's CDR3 is CASSGIGGPGELFF. The DNA of the CDR3 is TGTGCCAGCAGCGGGATAGGGGGTCCCGGGGAGCTGTTTTTT.